The 19 T cell receptor beta chains given below trace back to one sample, sequenced in a study of blood T cell repertoires in COVID-19. The data were produced by immunoSEQ multiplex PCR, yet TCRdb's version contains in-frame clones alone and is incomplete. The data show approximately 180,000 clones, with approximately 90% seen just once and around 4.8% held by the top ten. The sample consisted of peripheral blood. The source is a human donor in a cohort sampled during active COVID-19.

The CDR3 spells CASSLFGAGNTIYF. DNA of the CDR3: TGTGCCAGCAGCTTATTTGGAGCTGGAAACACCATATATTTT. The V gene is TRBV7-8, the J gene TRBJ1-3; no firm D call. CDR1 and CDR2 from the germline V gene are SGHVS and FQNEAQ. CDR3 length: 14 residues. V was trimmed by 2 bases and J by 2 bases, leaving 7 bases between them.

V usage is TRBV3-1 (or the pseudogene TRBV3-2) and J usage is TRBJ1-6; a weak D match, TRBD1 (6 bases). Germline-derived CDR1 and CDR2 are LGHDT and YNNKEL (reference sequence). The CDR3 length is 17 residues. V was clipped by 8 bases and J by 0 bases, with 17 bases between them. CDR3 sequence reads: CASPGQRLSSYNSPLHF. CDR3 sequence (DNA): TGTGCCAGCCCCGGACAGCGTCTGAGCTCCTATAATTCACCCCTCCACTTT.

This clone was picked up one time. This chain uses TRBV2 with TRBJ1-5; tentative D call: TRBD1 (6 bases). V lost 2 bases and J lost 8, with 22 bases in between. This CDR3 has 17 residues. Germline V CDR1 and CDR2: SNHLY, FYNNEI. CDR3 sequence: CASSEPPGALGGKPQHF. The CDR3 DNA sequence: TGTGCCAGCAGTGAACCCCCAGGAGCCTTAGGGGGTAAGCCCCAGCATTTT.

J is TRBJ2-2 and V is TRBV9; 9 nucleotides align to TRBD2. V was pared by 1 base and J by 4 bases, with 2 bases of the junction left unmatched. Germline lookup yields CDR1 SGDLS and CDR2 YYNGEE. The CDR3 is made up of 15 amino acids. The CDR3 sequence: CASSVLTSGTGELFF. The CDR3 nucleotides read TGTGCCAGCAGCGTACTGACTAGCGGCACCGGGGAGCTGTTTTTT.

J is TRBJ2-2 and V is TRBV6-6; 7 positions agree with TRBD1. The germline V gene has CDR1 MNHNY and CDR2 SVGAGI (reference sequence). The trim removed 5 bases at V and 3 bases at J, leaving 6 bases unmatched. The CDR3 has 15 residues. Here the CDR3 reads CASSIQGLDTGELFF. DNA for the CDR3: TGTGCCAGCAGTATACAGGGGTTGGACACCGGGGAGCTGTTTTTT.

The chain links TRBV5-1 to TRBJ2-5; TRBD2 is a possible D gene (6 bases). This CDR3 has 15 residues. V was cut by 1 base and J by 1 base, with 11 bases left in between. CDR1 is SGHRS and CDR2 is YFSETQ in the germline V gene. For the CDR3, the DNA is TGCGCCAGCAGCTTGTCGGGAGTTCGCCAAGAGACCCAGTACTTC. Translating gives CASSLSGVRQETQYF.

The V call is TRBV13, the J call TRBJ2-1; D is undetermined. Trimming stripped 11 bases from V and 5 bases from J, with 10 bases between. Germline-derived CDR1 and CDR2 are PRHDT and FYEKMQ (reference sequence). The CDR3 runs to 11 residues. DNA of the CDR3: TGTGCCTGCGAGAGCCACAATGAGCAGTTCTTC. Residues: CACESHNEQFF.

The chain is built from TRBV12-3 or TRBV12-4 and TRBJ2-7, with D perhaps TRBD2 (6 bases). CDR3 size: 11 residues. Trimming removed 8 bases at V and 7 bases at J, with 12 bases between. The CDR3 sequence is CASGFSGEQYF. CDR3 sequence (DNA): TGTGCCAGCGGCTTCAGCGGGGAGCAGTACTTC.

The V gene is TRBV6-5, the J gene TRBJ1-3, with no clear D. This CDR3 is 15 amino acids long. The V gene's germline CDR1 is MNHEY and CDR2 SVGAGI. The ends were cut back, 0 bases at V and 1 base at J, with 7 bases in the middle. The CDR3 here is CASSYSSPSGNTIYF. In DNA form, the CDR3 reads TGTGCCAGCAGTTACTCGAGCCCGTCTGGAAACACCATATATTTT.

The chain links TRBV9 to TRBJ2-1, with 7 positions matching TRBD2. V was clipped by 0 bases and J by 4 bases; unmatched bases: 7. This CDR3 has 16 amino acids. From germline, CDR1 is SGDLS and CDR2 YYNGEE. The CDR3 sequence is CASSVGDSRGYNEQFF. The CDR3 DNA follows: TGTGCCAGCAGCGTAGGGGACTCGCGGGGGTACAATGAGCAGTTCTTC.

This sequence joins TRBV4-3 and TRBJ2-1, with 14 bases identical to TRBD2. The CDR3 length is 16 residues. Germline CDR1 and CDR2: LGHNA and YSLEER. With 3 bases clipped from V and 6 bases from J, the junction kept 4 bases outside the gene matches. CDR3 region: CASSQETSGRANEQFF. The CDR3 bases are TGCGCCAGCAGCCAGGAGACTAGCGGGAGGGCCAATGAGCAGTTCTTC.

This rearrangement joins TRBV23-1 to TRBJ2-5; perhaps TRBD2 as D (5 bases). TRBV23-1 is flagged as an ORF with uncertain function. The V and J ends lost 0 bases and 5 bases respectively, with 13 bases between them. There are 15 residues in the CDR3. The CDR3 bases are TGCGCCAGCAGTCAATCCCCTCCACCGGGGGAGACCCAGTACTTC. Amino acid sequence: CASSQSPPPGETQYF.

The V call is TRBV5-4, the J call TRBJ1-1, with TRBD1 as a possible D gene (5 bases). Per the germline V gene, CDR1 is SGHNT and CDR2 is YYREEE (reference sequence). V was cut by 0 bases and J by 0 bases, with 9 bases left in between. CDR3 length: 15 amino acids. The CDR3 coding sequence is TGTGCCAGCAGCTTGGTGGGCAGGGTGAACACTGAAGCTTTCTTT. Its translation: CASSLVGRVNTEAFF.

V and J are TRBV25-1 and TRBJ2-3; a weak D match, TRBD2 (6 bases). CDR3 size: 12 residues. Trimming took 9 bases from V and 3 from J, leaving 10 bases between them. The V gene's germline CDR1 is MGHDK and CDR2 SYGVNS. The CDR3, as DNA: TGTGCCAGTGGGGGGAGTACAGATACGCAGTATTTT. Amino acids: CASGGSTDTQYF.

V is TRBV6-5 and J is TRBJ1-6; perhaps TRBD1 as D (6 bases). Germline CDR1 reads MNHEY; CDR2 reads SVGAGI. Trimming cost V 10 bases and J 5 bases, with 15 bases left between them. This CDR3 is built from 14 residues. The CDR3 sequence: CAMRGARDNSPLHF. The CDR3 bases are TGTGCCATGCGGGGGGCGCGGGATAATTCACCCCTCCACTTT.

The V and J genes are TRBV3-1 (or the pseudogene TRBV3-2) and TRBJ2-7; maybe TRBD2 (5 bases). Between the trimmed V and J ends, which lost 9 bases and 1 base, there was a span of 19 bases. The CDR3 consists of 15 residues. Germline assignment: CDR1 LGHDT and CDR2 YNNKEL (reference sequence). The CDR3 is CASTPGPGRSYEQYF. CDR3 DNA: TGTGCCAGTACCCCTGGGCCGGGGAGATCCTACGAGCAGTACTTC.

This chain joins TRBV6-5 and TRBJ1-6; no firm D call. This CDR3 is 14 amino acids long. CDR1 and CDR2 from the germline V gene are MNHEY and SVGAGI. V was shortened by 11 bases and J by 5 bases, with 16 bases between the two germline ends. CDR3 sequence (DNA): TGTGCCGGCCGGGAGAATGAAAATAATTCACCCCTCCACTTT. Protein product: CAGRENENNSPLHF.

The J gene is TRBJ2-5, the V gene TRBV5-1; 8 positions agree with TRBD2. Per germline, CDR1 SGHRS and CDR2 YFSETQ. There are 14 residues in the CDR3. J lost 5 bases, V lost 7 bases, and 10 bases had no gene match. CDR3 protein: CASGLDSGMETQYF. CDR3 DNA sequence: TGCGCCAGCGGCCTTGATAGCGGGATGGAGACCCAGTACTTC.

This chain links TRBV5-6 with TRBJ1-2; tentatively, D is TRBD1 (5 bases). This CDR3 is 13 amino acids long. CDR1 and CDR2 (germline): SGHDT, YYEEEE. V lost 5 bases, J lost 8 bases, and 16 bases lay in between. The CDR3 spells CASRVGREGGYTF. CDR3 nucleotide sequence: TGTGCCAGCAGAGTGGGCAGGGAAGGCGGCTACACCTTC.